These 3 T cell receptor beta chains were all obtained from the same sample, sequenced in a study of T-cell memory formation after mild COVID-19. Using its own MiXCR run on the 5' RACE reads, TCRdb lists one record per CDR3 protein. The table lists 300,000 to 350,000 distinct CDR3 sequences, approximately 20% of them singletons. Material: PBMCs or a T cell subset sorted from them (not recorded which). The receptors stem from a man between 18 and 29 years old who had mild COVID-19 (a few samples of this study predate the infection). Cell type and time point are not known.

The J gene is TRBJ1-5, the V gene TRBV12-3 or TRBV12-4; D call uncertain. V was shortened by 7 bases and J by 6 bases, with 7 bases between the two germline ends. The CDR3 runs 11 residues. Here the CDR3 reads CASMGTQPQHF. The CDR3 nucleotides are TGTGCCAGCATGGGAACTCAGCCCCAGCATTTT.

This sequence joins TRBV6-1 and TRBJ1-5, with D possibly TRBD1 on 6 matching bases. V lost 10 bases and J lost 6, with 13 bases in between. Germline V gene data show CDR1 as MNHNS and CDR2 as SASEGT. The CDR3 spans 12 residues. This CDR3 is CATRQEGQPQHF. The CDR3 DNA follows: TGTGCCACCCGACAGGAGGGTCAGCCCCAGCATTTT.

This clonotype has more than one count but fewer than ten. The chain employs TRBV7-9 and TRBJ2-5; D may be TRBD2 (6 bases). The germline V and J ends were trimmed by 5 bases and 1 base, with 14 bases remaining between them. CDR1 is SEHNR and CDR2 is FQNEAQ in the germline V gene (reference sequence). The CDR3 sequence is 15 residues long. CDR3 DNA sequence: TGTGCCAGCAGCCTCCCCGGGACTCCCCAAGAGACCCAGTACTTC. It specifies CASSLPGTPQETQYF.